The rows below give T cell receptor beta chains drawn from one sample of a study of cytomegalovirus exposure and HLA in healthy donors. Data came from immunoSEQ multiplex PCR; TCRdb stores just in-frame clones and leaves some out. This table holds about 200,000 clones, 77% found once. Sequenced input: PBMCs. The receptors originated from a woman aged 25 to 39 in good health and CMV-seropositive. Each CDR3 is given with its conserved first and last residue. The order of the fields is D gene, J gene, V gene, clone size, CDR3 DNA, CDR3 protein. The D gene is left open where the match is weak. Size values are once, few and many counts, or a class for expanded clones, and some rows have none.

>.|TRBJ1-4|TRBV21-1|.
TGTGCCAGCAGCAAAGTCTATAGCCTCAGGAGGTGGGAAAAACTGTTTTTT
CASSKVYSLRRWEKLFF
>TRBD1|TRBJ2-7|TRBV6-1|.
TGTGCCAGCACTCGACAGGGATTCTACGAGCAGTACTTC
CASTRQGFYEQYF
>.|TRBJ1-1|TRBV29-1|.
TGCAGCGTTGGACTTTTGAACACTGAAGCTTTCTTT
CSVGLLNTEAFF
>TRBD2|TRBJ2-7|TRBV30|.
TGTGCCTGGAGCCGGGGGGGCTACGAGCAGTACTTC
CAWSRGGYEQYF
>.|TRBJ1-2|TRBV28|.
TGTGCCAGCAGTGCCTCGGTTACAGGTTATGGCTACACCTTC
CASSASVTGYGYTF
>TRBD1|TRBJ1-4|TRBV6-1|few
TGTGCCAGCAGCTTAGACAGGGTTCAGGAAAAACTGTTTTTT
CASSLDRVQEKLFF
>.|TRBJ1-1|TRBV18|.
TGTGCCAGCTCACCTCAGAATGGCCCCTTGAACACTGAAGCTTTCTTT
CASSPQNGPLNTEAFF
>TRBD2|TRBJ2-1|TRBV27|.
TGTGCCAGCAGCTGGACTAGCCCGGGCTATGGTGAGCAGTTCTTC
CASSWTSPGYGEQFF
>.|TRBJ2-7|TRBV2|.
TGTGCCAGCGATCAGAATCCCCCGTGGGAGCAGTACTTC
CASDQNPPWEQYF
>TRBD1|TRBJ2-3|TRBV30|.
TGTGCCTGGATCTCACAGGGGGCGAAAACAGATACGCAGTATTTT
CAWISQGAKTDTQYF
>.|TRBJ1-1|TRBV6-5|.
TGTGCCAGCAGTGAACTAACCCCGAACACTGAAGCTTTCTTT
CASSELTPNTEAFF
>TRBD1|TRBJ2-7|TRBV5-8|.
TGTGCCAGCAGCAAAGAACAGGGGGGTATCTCCTACGAGCAGTACTTC
CASSKEQGGISYEQYF
>.|TRBJ2-7|TRBV30|.
TGTGCCTGGAGTGTACTGGCAGGGCCCTACGAGCAGTACTTC
CAWSVLAGPYEQYF
>TRBD2|TRBJ2-1|TRBV6-6|.
TGTGCCAGCAGTCCTTCGGGGGGGCCCTACAATGAGCAGTTCTTC
CASSPSGGPYNEQFF
>.|TRBJ1-2|TRBV19|once
TGTGCCAGTACGCAGCAAGGCAGGGGCTATGGCTACACCTTC
CASTQQGRGYGYTF
>TRBD2|TRBJ2-5|TRBV9|.
TGTGCCAGCAGCGTAGACCTGGCGGGAGGGGAGACCCAGTACTTC
CASSVDLAGGETQYF
>TRBD1|TRBJ1-6|TRBV7-2|.
TGTGCCAGCAGCTCTGGCCGGGGCAGGGGGAATTCACCCCTCCACTTT
CASSSGRGRGNSPLHF
>.|TRBJ2-2|TRBV5-5|few
TGTGCCAGCAACCGAGACAGTCGCACCGGGGAGCTGTTTTTT
CASNRDSRTGELFF
>TRBD1|TRBJ1-5|TRBV2|.
TGTGCCAGCAGTCCCGGGACAGGGGTCACCAATCAGCCCCAGCATTTT
CASSPGTGVTNQPQHF
>TRBD1|TRBJ1-2|TRBV2|.
TGTGCCAGCAGTGAAGCGCTTCAGGGGGAGCTTGGCTACACCTTC
CASSEALQGELGYTF
>.|TRBJ1-4|TRBV7-9|.
TGTGCCAGCAGCCCGACAGGACGGCTTAATGAAAAACTGTTTTTT
CASSPTGRLNEKLFF
>TRBD1|TRBJ2-5|TRBV13|.
TGTGCCAGCAGCCACCTCGGGACAGGTTTAGGAGAGACCCAGTACTTC
CASSHLGTGLGETQYF
>TRBD1|TRBJ1-1|TRBV15|.
TGTGCCACCAGCAGGCACCTGGACAGGTCACAGGAGCCTGAAGCTTTCTTT
CATSRHLDRSQEPEAFF
>.|TRBJ1-1|TRBV7-6|.
TGTGCCAGCAGGCGGGGGATTGACACTGAAGCTTTCTTT
CASRRGIDTEAFF
>.|TRBJ2-7|TRBV5-3|.
TGTGCCAGAAGCCAGATAAACCGGGACTGCCCCTACGAGCAGTACTTC
CARSQINRDCPYEQYF
>.|TRBJ1-1|TRBV18|.
TGTGCCAGCTCACCAACTGGTGAAGCTTTCTTT
CASSPTGEAFF
>TRBD2|TRBJ2-1|TRBV7-9|.
TGTGCCAGCAGCCCGGGACTAGCGGGGGCCACGACCGAGCAGTTCTTC
CASSPGLAGATTEQFF
>.|TRBJ1-6|TRBV27|.
TGTGCCAGCGGCCGGGGACTACCGGGTTCACCCCTCCACTTT
CASGRGLPGSPLHF
>.|TRBJ2-3|TRBV7-9|.
TGTGCCAGCAGCCTAGGCGGGACAGTATTCACAGATACGCAGTATTTT
CASSLGGTVFTDTQYF
>TRBD2|TRBJ2-5|TRBV9|.
TGTGCCAGCAGCGTAGACGGTGGCGGGAGCCCGGGAGAGACCCAGTACTTC
CASSVDGGGSPGETQYF
>.|TRBJ1-5|TRBV18|.
TGTGCCAGCTCACCAGGGGGGGCTCCTAATCAGCCCCAGCATTTT
CASSPGGAPNQPQHF
>TRBD2|TRBJ2-1|TRBV5-1|.
TGCGCCAGCAGCTTAGGGACTAGCGGGTACAATGAGCAGTTCTTC
CASSLGTSGYNEQFF
>.|TRBJ1-4|TRBV28|.
TGTGCCAGCAGGGACCCGGGACACATACCTGCAAAACTGTTTTTT
CASRDPGHIPAKLFF
>.|TRBJ1-1|TRBV7-3|.
TGTGCCAGCAGCGCGCAAGCACGGGGGGTTCGCACTGAAGCTTTCTTT
CASSAQARGVRTEAFF
>.|TRBJ1-5|TRBV19|few
TGTGCCAGTAGCAATCAGGGAAACAATCAGCCCCAGCATTTT
CASSNQGNNQPQHF
>TRBD2|TRBJ2-7|TRBV6-5|.
TGTGCCAGCAGCTCCCTAGCGGGAGCGTCCTACGAGCAGTACTTC
CASSSLAGASYEQYF
>.|TRBJ1-5|TRBV4-1|.
TGCGCCAGCAGCCAAGAAATCGTCTTTCCCCAGCATTTT
CASSQEIVFPQHF
>TRBD1|TRBJ1-5|TRBV19|.
TGTGCCAGTAGTTCCCAGGGGGGCGAGCCCCAGCATTTT
CASSSQGGEPQHF
>TRBD2|TRBJ2-5|TRBV6-6|.
TGTGCCAGCAGTTATATTAGCGGGGCCCAAGAGACCCAGTACTTC
CASSYISGAQETQYF
>.|TRBJ1-4|TRBV4-2|few
TGTGCCAGCAGTGTCGGGAATGAAAAACTGTTTTTT
CASSVGNEKLFF